The present entry profiles one T cell receptor beta chain with its context. The sample is drawn from a study of CD8 T cells in Susac syndrome. Per germline, CDR1 GTSNPN and CDR2 SVGIG (reference sequence). The CDR3 is 13 amino acids. V lost 0 bases and J lost 7, with 12 bases in between. Random hexamers were used to reverse transcribe 0.5 to 1 ug of RNA. The method of amplification for TCR beta CDR3 was immunoSEQ multiplex PCR, covering 54 Vbeta and 13 Jbeta. TCRdb analysed the immunoSEQ multiplex PCR reads with MiXCR anew, one entry per CDR3 protein. Of about 200,000 distinct CDR3 sequences in the sample, approximately 96% were seen once. Sequencing of TCR beta covered CD8+ and CD4+ T cells obtained from blood. The CD8+ and CD4+ T cells were isolated magnetically using a negative isolation approach, whereas the TEMRA cells were enriched by FACS.

Sequences were obtained from CD4+ T cells from PBMCs. The gene calls are TRBV30 and TRBJ1-1, with D perhaps TRBD1 (6 bases). This receptor was taken from a human donor with multiple sclerosis. The CDR3 loop is CAWSVYRVGEAFF. The DNA for the CDR3 is TGTGCCTGGAGTGTTTACAGGGTCGGTGAAGCTTTCTTT. Looking up the rest from reference TRBV30 and TRBJ1-1 gives the full variable domain: SQTIHQWPATLVQPVGSPLSLECTVEGTSNPNLYWYRQAAGRGLQLLFYSVGIGQISSEVPQNLSASRPQDRQFILSSKKLLLSDSGFYLCAWSVYRVGEAFFGQGTRLTVV.